This paragraph reports one T cell receptor (beta chain). Its antigen is undetermined. The data were taken from a study of T cell repertoires in cytomegalovirus infection. Study context: It can be stated that public TCR beta signatures indicated CMV infection as well as a matching HLA type.

Findings and limits, study-wide: Ex vivo, HLA-C-restricted CMV-specific TCR beta clonotypes prevailed over the rest of the response.

MiXCR, applied by TCRdb to the reads, yields one record per CDR3 protein. This repertoire shows 350,000 to 450,000 distinct CDR3 sequences, 15% to 20% found once; its top ten account for around 8.6%. Sequences were obtained from PBMCs. This sequence was found in a human donor in good health (CMV status not recorded). Some clones in this sample may be carry-over from other donors' samples.

CDR3 sequence reads: CASSSTQGNTIYF. The CDR3 nucleotides are TGTGCCAGCAGCTCGACTCAGGGAAACACCATATATTTT. The chain is built from TRBV11-2 and TRBJ1-3; no firm D call. The germline V gene has CDR1 SGHAT and CDR2 FQNNGV. Trimming removed 4 bases from V and 4 bases from J, with 8 bases in between. The CDR3 runs 13 residues.